This T cell receptor beta chain comes out of a study of CD8+ T cells in alopecia areata. Across the study: Tofacitinib lasted 6 to 18 months, then 6 months off drug.

This clone has more than one count but fewer than ten. Looked up from germline, CDR1 is SGHRS and CDR2 is YFSETQ. The V gene end was trimmed by 0 bases and the J gene end by 3 bases; junction bases not matched to a gene: 3. This CDR3 comprises 16 residues. Extraction and reverse transcription of RNA yielded cDNA as the sequencing template. TCRdb keeps only in-frame clones here, not all; method: immunoSEQ multiplex PCR. Of a few hundred thousand clones in the sample, roughly two fifths were seen once. The treatment: oral pan-JAK inhibitor, 5-10 mg twice daily. The rearrangement uses TRBV5-1 and TRBJ2-6, with 7 bases identical to TRBD1. The sample consisted of CD4+ T cells sorted from blood, taken between weeks 30 and 35, from a patient treated with tofacitinib. The origin of this receptor is a human donor with alopecia areata. As DNA, the CDR3 is TGCGCCAGCAGCTTGGAAGGGGGCGTTGGGGCCAACGTCCTGACTTTC. This sequence encodes CASSLEGGVGANVLTF.